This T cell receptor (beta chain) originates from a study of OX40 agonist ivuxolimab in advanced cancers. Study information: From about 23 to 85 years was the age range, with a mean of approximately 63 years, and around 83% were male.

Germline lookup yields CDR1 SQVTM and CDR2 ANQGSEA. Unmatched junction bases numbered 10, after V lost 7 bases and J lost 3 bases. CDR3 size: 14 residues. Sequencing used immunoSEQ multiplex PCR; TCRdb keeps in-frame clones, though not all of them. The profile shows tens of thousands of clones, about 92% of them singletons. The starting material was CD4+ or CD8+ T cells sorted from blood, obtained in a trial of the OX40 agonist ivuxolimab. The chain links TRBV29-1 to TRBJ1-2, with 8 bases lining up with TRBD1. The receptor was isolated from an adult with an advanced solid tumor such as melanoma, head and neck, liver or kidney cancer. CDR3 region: CSASGPGGDYGYTF. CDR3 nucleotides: TGCAGCGCCTCGGGTCCAGGGGGCGACTATGGCTACACCTTC. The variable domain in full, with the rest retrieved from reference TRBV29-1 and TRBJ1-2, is SAVISQKPSRDICQRGTSLTIQCQVDSQVTMMFWYRQQPGQSLTLIATANQGSEATYESGFVIDKFPISRPNLTFSTLTVSNMSPEDSSIYLCSASGPGGDYGYTFGSGTRLTVV.